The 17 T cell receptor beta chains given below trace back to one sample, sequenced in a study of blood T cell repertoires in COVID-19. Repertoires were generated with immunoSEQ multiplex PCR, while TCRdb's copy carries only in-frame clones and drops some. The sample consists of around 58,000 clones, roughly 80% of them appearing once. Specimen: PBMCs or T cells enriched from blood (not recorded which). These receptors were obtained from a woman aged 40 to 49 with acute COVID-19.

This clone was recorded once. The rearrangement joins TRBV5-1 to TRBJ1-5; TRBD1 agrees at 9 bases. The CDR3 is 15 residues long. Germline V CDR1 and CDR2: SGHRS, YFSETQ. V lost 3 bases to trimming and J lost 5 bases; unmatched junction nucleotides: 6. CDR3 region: CASSSTGGVHQPQHF. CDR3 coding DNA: TGCGCCAGCAGCTCGACAGGGGGGGTTCATCAGCCCCAGCATTTT.

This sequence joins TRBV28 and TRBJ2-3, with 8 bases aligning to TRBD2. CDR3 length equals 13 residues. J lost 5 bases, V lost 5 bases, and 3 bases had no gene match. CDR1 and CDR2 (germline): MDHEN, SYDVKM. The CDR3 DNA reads TGTGCCAGCAGTAGCGGGAGTAGAGATACGCAGTATTTT. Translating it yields CASSSGSRDTQYF.

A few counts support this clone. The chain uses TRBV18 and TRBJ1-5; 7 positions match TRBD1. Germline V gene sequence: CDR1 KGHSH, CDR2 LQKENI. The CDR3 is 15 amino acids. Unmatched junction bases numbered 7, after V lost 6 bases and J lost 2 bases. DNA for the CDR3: TGTGCCAGCTCTCGACAGGGTGATCGCAATCAGCCCCAGCATTTT. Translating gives CASSRQGDRNQPQHF.

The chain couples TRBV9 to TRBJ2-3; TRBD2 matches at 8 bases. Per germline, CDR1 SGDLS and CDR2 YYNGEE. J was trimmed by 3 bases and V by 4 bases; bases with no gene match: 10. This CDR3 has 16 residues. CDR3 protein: CASSSGGGFRTDTQYF. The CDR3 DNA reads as TGTGCCAGCAGCTCCGGGGGGGGGTTTAGAACAGATACGCAGTATTTT.

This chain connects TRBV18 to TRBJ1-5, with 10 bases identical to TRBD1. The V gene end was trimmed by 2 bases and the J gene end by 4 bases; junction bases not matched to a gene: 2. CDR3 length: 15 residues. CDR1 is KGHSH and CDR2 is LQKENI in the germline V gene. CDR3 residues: CASSPGTGDNQPQHF. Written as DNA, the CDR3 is TGTGCCAGCTCACCAGGGACAGGGGATAATCAGCCCCAGCATTTT.

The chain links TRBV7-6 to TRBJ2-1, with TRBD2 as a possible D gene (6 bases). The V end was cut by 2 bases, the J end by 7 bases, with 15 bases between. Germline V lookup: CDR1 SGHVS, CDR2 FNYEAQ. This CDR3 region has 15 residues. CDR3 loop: CASSLRDSPSNEQFF. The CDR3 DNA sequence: TGTGCCAGCAGCTTAAGGGACTCCCCGTCTAATGAGCAGTTCTTC.

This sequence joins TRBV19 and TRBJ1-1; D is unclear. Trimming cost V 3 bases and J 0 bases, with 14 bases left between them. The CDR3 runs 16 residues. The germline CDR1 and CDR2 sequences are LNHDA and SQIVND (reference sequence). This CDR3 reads CASSIPLGSLNTEAFF. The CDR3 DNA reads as TGTGCCAGTAGTATTCCTCTGGGGAGCCTGAACACTGAAGCTTTCTTT.

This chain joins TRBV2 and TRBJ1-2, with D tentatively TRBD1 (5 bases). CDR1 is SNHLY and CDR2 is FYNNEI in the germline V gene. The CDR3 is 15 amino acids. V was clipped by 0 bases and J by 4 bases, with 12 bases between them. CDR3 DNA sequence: TGTGCCAGCAGTGAAGCGCGCAGGGCTGGCTATGGCTACACCTTC. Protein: CASSEARRAGYGYTF.

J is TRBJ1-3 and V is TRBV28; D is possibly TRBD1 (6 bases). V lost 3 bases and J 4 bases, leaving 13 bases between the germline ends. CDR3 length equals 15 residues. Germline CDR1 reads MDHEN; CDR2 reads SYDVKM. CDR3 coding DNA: TGTGCCAGCAGTTTGGGGGACATCACGGGAAACACCATATATTTT. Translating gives CASSLGDITGNTIYF.

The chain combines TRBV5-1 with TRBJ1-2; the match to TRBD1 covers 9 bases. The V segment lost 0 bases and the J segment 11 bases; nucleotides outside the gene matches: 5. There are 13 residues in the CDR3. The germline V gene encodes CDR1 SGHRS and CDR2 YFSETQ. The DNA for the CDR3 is TGCGCCAGCAGCTTGGGGGACAGGGAGGAGTACACCTTC. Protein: CASSLGDREEYTF.

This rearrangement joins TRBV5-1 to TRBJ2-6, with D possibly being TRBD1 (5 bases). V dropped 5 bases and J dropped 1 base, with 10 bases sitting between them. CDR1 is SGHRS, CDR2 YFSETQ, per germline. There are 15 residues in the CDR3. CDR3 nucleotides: TGCGCCAGCAGGGTACAGGTGTCTGGGGCCAACGTCCTGACTTTC. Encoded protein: CASRVQVSGANVLTF.

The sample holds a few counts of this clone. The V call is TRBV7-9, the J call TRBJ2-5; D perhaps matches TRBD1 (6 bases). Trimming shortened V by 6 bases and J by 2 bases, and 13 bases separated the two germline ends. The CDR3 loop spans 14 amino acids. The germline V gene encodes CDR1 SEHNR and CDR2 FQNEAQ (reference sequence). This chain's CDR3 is CASSSQGLQETQYF. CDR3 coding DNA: TGTGCCAGCAGTTCTCAGGGGTTACAAGAGACCCAGTACTTC.

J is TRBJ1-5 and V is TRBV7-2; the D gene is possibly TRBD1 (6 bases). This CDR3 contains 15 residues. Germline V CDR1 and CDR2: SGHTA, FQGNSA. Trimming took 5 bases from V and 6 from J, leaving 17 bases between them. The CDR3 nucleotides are TGTGCCAGCAGCCCCCCACAGGGAGTAGGTCAGCCCCAGCATTTT. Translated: CASSPPQGVGQPQHF.

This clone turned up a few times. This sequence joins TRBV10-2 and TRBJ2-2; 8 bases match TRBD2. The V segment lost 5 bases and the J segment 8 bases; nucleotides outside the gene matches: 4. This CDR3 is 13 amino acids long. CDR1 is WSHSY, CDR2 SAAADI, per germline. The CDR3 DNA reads TGCGCCAGCAGTTTAGCGGGGTCTGGGGAGCTGTTTTTT. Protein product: CASSLAGSGELFF.

CDR3 DNA sequence: TGTGCCAGCAGCCCGGACAGGAGAGAGGATCAGCCCCAGCATTTT. It specifies CASSPDRREDQPQHF. The chain couples TRBV6-5 to TRBJ1-5; 7 bases fit TRBD1. The trim removed 6 bases at V and 5 bases at J, leaving 10 bases unmatched. The CDR3 consists of 15 residues. Germline CDR1 reads MNHEY; CDR2 reads SVGAGI.

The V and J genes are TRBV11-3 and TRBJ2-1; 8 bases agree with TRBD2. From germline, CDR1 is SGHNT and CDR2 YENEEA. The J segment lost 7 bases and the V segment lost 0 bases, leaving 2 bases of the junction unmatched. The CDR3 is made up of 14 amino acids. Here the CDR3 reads CASSLDPGGNEQFF. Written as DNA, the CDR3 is TGTGCCAGCAGCTTAGATCCGGGGGGGAATGAGCAGTTCTTC.

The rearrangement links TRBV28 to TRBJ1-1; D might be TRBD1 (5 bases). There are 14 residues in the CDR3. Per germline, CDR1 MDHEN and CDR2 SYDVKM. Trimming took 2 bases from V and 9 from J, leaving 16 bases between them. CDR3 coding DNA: TGTGCCAGCAGTTTAGGCGGGGCAGCTTACCAAGCTTTCTTT. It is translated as CASSLGGAAYQAFF.